Described below is a single T cell receptor beta chain sequence and its context. Its antigen is not identified. Trimming left V 1 base short and J 10 bases short, with 15 bases between. The germline gives CDR1 SGHTA, CDR2 FQGNSA. This CDR3 is built from 14 residues. This sample is drawn from a study of cytomegalovirus exposure and HLA in healthy donors. Study results and caveats: TRBV6-2, TRBV6-3 and some other V segments were unresolvable in 87-base-pair reads.

The donors (healthy individuals) were bone marrow donors. This PCR relied on a set of 60 Vbeta primers and 13 Jbeta primers. Profiled with immunoSEQ multiplex PCR; TCRdb holds only in-frame clones, not every one. Of 190,000 or so clones listed, around 83% are singletons. The receptor's source is a man aged 45-60 years in good health and CMV-seronegative. This chain joins TRBV7-2 and TRBJ2-3; D not resolved. Sequenced material: PBMCs. CDR3 nucleotides: TGTGCCAGCAGCTTAGAAGGTCGGCTAGAGTCGCAGTATTTT. This codes for CASSLEGRLESQYF.